This entry lists 14 T cell receptor beta chains sequenced from one sample in a study of shared clonotypes between healthy human individuals. The table came from immunoSEQ multiplex PCR; TCRdb's copy has only in-frame clones and leaves some out. The sample includes some 2.3 million clones, 80% to 95% of them seen just once. The source material was naive CD4+ T cells from PBMCs. The subset denotes: CD45RA+ positively selected. Receptor source: a young man in good health. Some clones in this sample may be carry-over from other donors' samples.

This rearrangement joins TRBV5-1 to TRBJ1-3; D is unclear. Looked up from germline, CDR1 is SGHRS and CDR2 is YFSETQ. There are 15 residues in the CDR3. Trimming removed 0 bases from V and 1 base from J, with 8 bases in between. The CDR3 DNA reads as TGCGCCAGCAGCTTGGCCCCTGTATCTGGAAACACCATATATTTT. This encodes CASSLAPVSGNTIYF. The variable domain in full, with the rest retrieved from reference TRBV5-1 and TRBJ1-3, is KAGVTQTPRYLIKTRGQQVTLSCSPISGHRSVSWYQQTPGQGLQFLFEYFSETQRNKGNFPGRFSGRQFSNSRSEMNVSTLELGDSALYLCASSLAPVSGNTIYFGEGSWLTVV.

V usage is TRBV28 and J usage is TRBJ1-1; D remains unclear. The ends were cut back, 9 bases at V and 4 bases at J, with 9 bases in the middle. Germline CDR1 reads MDHEN; CDR2 reads SYDVKM. The CDR3 runs 11 residues. CDR3 DNA: TGTGCCAGTGGAGGGCCCACTGAAGCTTTCTTT. It yields the protein CASGGPTEAFF.

This clone was picked up one time. This chain links TRBV7-8 with TRBJ2-6; unclear D gene. Trimming stripped 1 base from V and 2 bases from J, with 15 bases between. Germline CDR1 reads SGHVS; CDR2 reads FQNEAQ. The CDR3 is made up of 18 amino acids. CDR3 sequence: CASSLVYNTKTGANVLTF. CDR3 DNA: TGTGCCAGCAGCTTAGTATATAACACGAAAACTGGGGCCAACGTCCTGACTTTC. Filled out from reference TRBV7-8 and TRBJ2-6, the complete variable domain reads GAGVSQSPRYKVAKRGQDVALRCDPISGHVSLFWYQQALGQGPEFLTYFQNEAQLDKSGLPSDRFFAERPEGSVSTLKIQRTQQEDSAVYLCASSLVYNTKTGANVLTFGAGSRLTVL.

This clone appeared a few times. The chain employs TRBV13 and TRBJ1-1; no definite D call. The CDR3 spans 11 residues. The V end was cut by 6 bases, the J end by 2 bases, with 4 bases between. Per the germline V gene, CDR1 is PRHDT and CDR2 is FYEKMQ (reference sequence). CDR3 sequence: CASRLNTEAFF. The CDR3 DNA follows: TGTGCCAGCAGGTTAAACACTGAAGCTTTCTTT.

CDR3 loop: CASSEGAGTAYEQYF. The CDR3 DNA follows: TGCGCCAGCAGCGAGGGAGCCGGGACTGCCTACGAGCAGTACTTC. V is TRBV5-1 and J is TRBJ2-7, with a weak D call TRBD2 (6 bases). V lost 4 bases, J lost 2 bases, and 16 bases lay in between. There are 15 residues in the CDR3. The germline V gene encodes CDR1 SGHRS and CDR2 YFSETQ.

Concerning this clone itself: Other DNA sequences in this sample translate to the same CDR3. The chain uses TRBV6-5 and TRBJ2-3; possibly TRBD1 for D (6 bases). The V end lost 5 bases, the J end lost 1 base, and 10 bases lay between the germline ends. CDR3 length: 14 amino acids. Germline V CDR1 and CDR2: MNHEY, SVGAGI. This chain's CDR3 is CASSQRQGTDTQYF. In nucleotides, the CDR3 is TGTGCCAGCAGTCAACGACAGGGCACAGATACGCAGTATTTT.

The chain links TRBV27 to TRBJ2-7; no clear D gene. This CDR3 comprises 15 residues. Germline V gene lookup returns CDR1 MNHEY and CDR2 SMNVEV (reference sequence). Trimming stripped 0 bases from V and 2 bases from J, with 11 bases between. This chain's CDR3 is CASSLSVGLAYEQYF. CDR3 sequence (DNA): TGTGCCAGCAGTTTATCGGTAGGGCTGGCCTACGAGCAGTACTTC.

The chain couples TRBV30 to TRBJ2-5; 7 bases are shared with TRBD2. Per the germline V gene, CDR1 is GTSNPN and CDR2 is SVGIG (reference sequence). Trimming at V came to 0 bases and at J to 3 bases, leaving 4 bases not matched to a gene. This CDR3 region has 14 residues. The CDR3 loop reads CAWSVRGVEETQYF. The CDR3, as DNA: TGTGCCTGGAGTGTACGGGGGGTGGAAGAGACCCAGTACTTC.

V and J are TRBV5-4 and TRBJ1-6; 7 bases align to TRBD1. CDR1 and CDR2 (germline): SGHNT, YYREEE (reference sequence). V shed 2 bases and J 10 bases; nucleotides not matched to a gene: 15. The CDR3 spans 17 residues. This CDR3 is CASSFSRGGSGTSPLHF. The CDR3 DNA sequence: TGTGCCAGCAGCTTTTCCAGGGGGGGAAGCGGCACGTCACCCCTCCACTTT.

The J gene is TRBJ1-2, the V gene TRBV6-1, with 9 bases matching TRBD1. Germline V gene sequence: CDR1 MNHNS, CDR2 SASEGT. The CDR3 is 15 residues long. The V gene end was trimmed by 7 bases and the J gene end by 4 bases; junction bases not matched to a gene: 10. CDR3 bases: TGTGCCAGCACCCCCCGGGACAGGGTAGTCTATGGCTACACCTTC. This gives the protein CASTPRDRVVYGYTF.

The chain is built from TRBV28 and TRBJ2-3; D gene ambiguous. V was clipped by 5 bases and J by 3 bases, with 12 bases between them. In germline, CDR1 is MDHEN, CDR2 SYDVKM. The CDR3 spans 14 residues. The CDR3, as DNA: TGTGCCAGCAGTCTTCCCCTAACTACAGATACGCAGTATTTT. It translates to CASSLPLTTDTQYF.

With respect to this clone: Other DNA sequences of this sample code for an identical CDR3. The V and J genes are TRBV15 and TRBJ1-4; D remains ambiguous. V was pared by 1 base and J by 4 bases, with 4 bases between. This CDR3 region has 13 residues. Germline loops: CDR1 LNHNV, CDR2 YYDKDF (reference sequence). The CDR3 is CATSRGSNEKLFF. The CDR3 DNA reads as TGTGCCACCAGCAGAGGTAGTAATGAAAAACTGTTTTTT. The full variable domain, completed using reference TRBV15 and TRBJ1-4, is DAMVIQNPRYQVTQFGKPVTLSCSQTLNHNVMYWYQQKSSQAPKLLFHYYDKDFNNEADTPDNFQSRRPNTSFCFLDIRSPGLGDTAMYLCATSRGSNEKLFFGSGTQLSVL.

This clone occurred a few times. The CDR3 here is CATSRVGQGTEAFF. As DNA, the CDR3 is TGTGCCACCAGCAGAGTCGGACAGGGGACTGAAGCTTTCTTT. The chain is built from TRBV15 and TRBJ1-1, with 9 nucleotides matching TRBD1. Germline trimming cut 1 base from V and 5 bases from J; bases unmatched to any gene: 2. This CDR3 contains 14 residues. Germline V lookup: CDR1 LNHNV, CDR2 YYDKDF (reference sequence).

CDR3 sequence reads: CASRSGTSDTGELFF. The CDR3 DNA sequence: TGCGCCAGCAGATCCGGGACTAGCGACACCGGGGAGCTGTTTTTT. The chain combines TRBV5-1 with TRBJ2-2; 10 nucleotides line up with TRBD2. This CDR3 has 15 residues. CDR1 and CDR2 from the germline V gene are SGHRS and YFSETQ. V lost 5 bases, J lost 3 bases, and 4 bases stayed unmatched.